The T cell receptor (beta chain) described here comes from a study of blood T cell repertoires in COVID-19. About the research overall: Samples came from the United States, Italy and Spain, spanning acute and convalescent COVID-19. PBMCs, B-cell-depleted T cells, or T cells provided the cDNA or gDNA that made up the material.

Trimming cost V 5 bases and J 0 bases; bases outside gene matches: 5. The germline V gene has CDR1 LGHDT and CDR2 YNNKEL (reference sequence). The CDR3 totals 15 residues. Methods used by the authors: Cell counts per sample came from amplifying reference gene primers. Assay used: immunoSEQ multiplex PCR; TCRdb lists only in-frame clones, some missing. D and trimming come from the DNA, and the V and J calls and clone size come from that table. The table has around 81,000 clones, 80% to 90% seen once. This clone was observed a single time. This TCR came from an elderly woman with acute or convalescent COVID-19. The rearrangement links TRBV3-1 (or the pseudogene TRBV3-2) to TRBJ2-7, with TRBD2 identical over 9 bases. Specimen: peripheral blood. CDR3 amino acids: CASSDPGLASYEQYF. For the CDR3, the DNA is TGTGCCAGCAGCGACCCGGGACTAGCCTCCTACGAGCAGTACTTC.